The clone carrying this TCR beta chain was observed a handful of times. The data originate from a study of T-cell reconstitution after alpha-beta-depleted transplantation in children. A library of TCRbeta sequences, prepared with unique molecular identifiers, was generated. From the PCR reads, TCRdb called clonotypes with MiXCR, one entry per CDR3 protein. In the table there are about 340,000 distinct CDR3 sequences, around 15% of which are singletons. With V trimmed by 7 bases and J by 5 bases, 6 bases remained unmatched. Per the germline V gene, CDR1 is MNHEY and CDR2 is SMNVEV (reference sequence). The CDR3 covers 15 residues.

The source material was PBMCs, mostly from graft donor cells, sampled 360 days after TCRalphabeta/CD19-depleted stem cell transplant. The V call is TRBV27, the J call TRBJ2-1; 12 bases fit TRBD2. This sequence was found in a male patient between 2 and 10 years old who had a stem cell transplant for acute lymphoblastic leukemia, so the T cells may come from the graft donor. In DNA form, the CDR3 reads TGTGCCAGCACCGCCGGGACTAGCGGGCACAATGAGCAGTTCTTC. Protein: CASTAGTSGHNEQFF.